This TCR beta chain was recovered during a study of blood T cell repertoires in COVID-19. Across the whole study: Acute and convalescent COVID-19 samples came from the United States, Italy and Spain. T cells, B-cell-depleted T cells, or PBMCs provided the cDNA or gDNA that served as material.

Original processing methods: Counts of nucleated cells, estimated from reference gene primer amplification, were obtained. Measured with immunoSEQ multiplex PCR; TCRdb has only the in-frame clones, and not every one. For V, J and clone size, that table is used; D and trimming come from the DNA. The table includes about 97,000 clones, around nine tenths detected once. V lost 10 bases to trimming and J lost 0 bases; unmatched junction nucleotides: 12. This CDR3 has 16 amino acids. CDR1 ENHRY and CDR2 SYGVKD come from the germline V gene. This sequence joins TRBV10-3 and TRBJ1-3; 7 bases match TRBD1. The specimen was peripheral blood. This clonotype was sampled from a man over 45 with active or convalescent COVID-19. CDR3 in amino acids: CATKAGTVSSGNTIYF. The CDR3 coding sequence is TGTGCCACCAAGGCCGGGACAGTTTCCTCTGGAAACACCATATATTTT.